The source of this T cell receptor (beta chain) is a study of CD4+ T cells in melanoma. V gave up 2 bases and J gave up 1 base, with 2 bases separating them. Looked up from germline, CDR1 is SQVTM and CDR2 is ANQGSEA. The length of the CDR3 is 11 residues. This clone was detected ten times or more. Its antigen is still unknown. Study conclusions and caveats: A reported correlation linked neoantigen-specific CD4+ T cells to CD8+, macrophage and B cell function.

Clones were read by immunoSEQ multiplex PCR, and TCRdb kept only the in-frame ones, dropping some. The sample lists over 45,000 clones; roughly two thirds were seen once. This sequence was found in a human donor with melanoma. The chain joins TRBV29-1 to TRBJ1-1; unclear D gene. Sequenced material: tumor tissue. The CDR3 nucleotides are TGCAGCGTTGAAAGGAACACTGAAGCTTTCTTT. Translated: CSVERNTEAFF. The full variable domain, in which reference TRBV29-1 and TRBJ1-1 provide the parts outside the CDR3, is SAVISQKPSRDICQRGTSLTIQCQVDSQVTMMFWYRQQPGQSLTLIATANQGSEATYESGFVIDKFPISRPNLTFSTLTVSNMSPEDSSIYLCSVERNTEAFFGQGTRLTVV.